A single sample is the source of the 4 T cell receptor beta chains below, sequenced in a study of monozygotic twins with inflammatory bowel disease. TCRdb re-called the 5' RACE reads, yielding one record per CDR3 amino acid sequence without DNA. This table lists under 350,000 distinct CDR3 sequences. Material: blood. These receptors all come from a human donor with ulcerative colitis or Crohn's disease, or a healthy co-twin of an affected twin (not recorded which).

This chain's CDR3 is CASSLAKSSYNEQFF. J is TRBJ2-1 and V is TRBV6-5; checking the TCRdb D call of TRBD2 is not possible without DNA. Germline CDR1 is MNHEY and CDR2 is SVGAGI. This CDR3 comprises 15 residues.

The chain uses TRBV7-2 and TRBJ2-3; TCRdb lists TRBD1, though no DNA is available to test this call. Germline-derived CDR1 and CDR2 are SGHTA and FQGNSA. This CDR3 has 13 amino acids. CDR3 region: CASIWGGIDTQYF.

The V call is TRBV9, the J call TRBJ2-7; as DNA is missing, the TRBD1 call by TCRdb cannot be tested. The CDR3 sequence is 14 residues long. The germline CDR1 and CDR2 sequences are SGDLS and YYNGEE. The CDR3 sequence: CASSVGQGTYEQYF. The entire variable domain, with the rest obtained from reference TRBV9 and TRBJ2-7, is as follows: DSGVTQTPKHLITATGQRVTLRCSPRSGDLSVYWYQQSLDQGLQFLIQYYNGEERAKGNILERFSAQQFPDLHSELNLSSLELGDSALYFCASSVGQGTYEQYFGPGTRLTVT.

V is TRBV20-1 and J is TRBJ1-5; TCRdb's assignment of TRBD1 cannot be checked, as there is no DNA. The CDR3 length is 15 residues. Germline values: CDR1 DFQATT, CDR2 SNEGSKA (reference sequence). This CDR3 reads CSASNRDRVHQPQHF.